A selection of T cell receptor beta chains follows, all from one sample in a study of metastatic and nonmetastatic thyroid tumors. TCRdb ran MiXCR on the PCR reads. Of about 33,000 clones in the sample, 18% were seen once. The sequencing sample was made of blood. These receptor sequences come from a male donor with papillary thyroid cancer or a benign thyroid nodule (not recorded which). Some clones in this sample may be carry-over from other donors' samples. Both conserved end residues are part of each CDR3. Fields, in order: J gene, D gene, V gene, clone size, CDR3 DNA, CDR3 protein. A D gene is named only where the DNA matches it firmly. Some rows mark clone size as missing; the rest say once, few, many or name a class of expanded clone.

j_gene: TRBJ1-1; d_gene: -; v_gene: TRBV30; abundance: many; CDR3nt: TGTGCCTGGGGTCCTGAGAGGGTTTCAGCTTTCTTT; CDR3aa: CAWGPERVSAFF
j_gene: TRBJ2-5; d_gene: TRBD2; v_gene: TRBV24-1; abundance: many; CDR3nt: TGTGCCACCAGTGACCCGACTAGCGGAAAAGAGACCCAGTACTTC; CDR3aa: CATSDPTSGKETQYF
j_gene: TRBJ2-1; d_gene: -; v_gene: TRBV27; abundance: many; CDR3nt: TGTGCCAGCAGTTTAGCGGGCAATGAGCAGTTCTTC; CDR3aa: CASSLAGNEQFF
j_gene: TRBJ2-3; d_gene: TRBD1; v_gene: TRBV20-1; abundance: -; CDR3nt: TGCAGTGCTCTATCCGGACAGGGGCTGCATACGCAGTATTTT; CDR3aa: CSALSGQGLHTQYF
j_gene: TRBJ2-7; d_gene: TRBD1; v_gene: TRBV5-1; abundance: -; CDR3nt: TGCGCCAGCAGCCCCGGGACAGGGCGTATCTACGAGCAGTACTTC; CDR3aa: CASSPGTGRIYEQYF
j_gene: TRBJ1-4; d_gene: -; v_gene: TRBV12-3/TRBV12-4; abundance: few; CDR3nt: TGTGCCAGCAGTTCTGGACAGACGACTAATGGAAAACTGTTTTTT; CDR3aa: CASSSGQTTNGKLFF
j_gene: TRBJ1-4; d_gene: -; v_gene: TRBV25-1; abundance: many; CDR3nt: TGTGCCAGCAGTGACCCCACAGGGTTAGGTCTCAGTAATGAAAAACTGTTTTTT; CDR3aa: CASSDPTGLGLSNEKLFF
j_gene: TRBJ2-3; d_gene: TRBD2; v_gene: TRBV2; abundance: many; CDR3nt: TGTGCCAGCAGTGCGGTGGCTAGCGGGGGGACAGATACGCAGTATTTT; CDR3aa: CASSAVASGGTDTQYF
j_gene: TRBJ2-4; d_gene: TRBD2; v_gene: TRBV20-1; abundance: many; CDR3nt: TGCAGTGCTAGAGGGACTAGCGGGAGGGCCAAAAACATTCAGTACTTC; CDR3aa: CSARGTSGRAKNIQYF
j_gene: TRBJ2-7; d_gene: TRBD1; v_gene: TRBV19; abundance: few; CDR3nt: TGTGCCAGTAGTATTGGGACAGGGGGGTGCTACGAGCAGTACTTC; CDR3aa: CASSIGTGGCYEQYF
j_gene: TRBJ2-7; d_gene: -; v_gene: TRBV12-3/TRBV12-4; abundance: many; CDR3nt: TGTGCCAGCAGTTTGTTGAGGGAATCGGAGCAGTACTTC; CDR3aa: CASSLLRESEQYF
j_gene: TRBJ1-1; d_gene: TRBD1; v_gene: TRBV2; abundance: many; CDR3nt: TGTGCCAGGTTACAGGGGAGAGGCACTGAAGCTTTCTTT; CDR3aa: CARLQGRGTEAFF
j_gene: TRBJ1-1; d_gene: TRBD1; v_gene: TRBV6-1; abundance: few; CDR3nt: TGTGCCATCTCCAGTAGGGGACAGGGGCTGAGTAACACTGAAGCTTTCTTT; CDR3aa: CAISSRGQGLSNTEAFF
j_gene: TRBJ2-2; d_gene: -; v_gene: TRBV12-3/TRBV12-4; abundance: -; CDR3nt: TGTGCCAGCAGTCCCCGGCTCAACACCGGGGAGCTGTTTTTT; CDR3aa: CASSPRLNTGELFF
j_gene: TRBJ2-3; d_gene: -; v_gene: TRBV10-3; abundance: -; CDR3nt: TGTGCCATCACCAGGACTGGAGGGGGGGCAGATACGCAGTATTTT; CDR3aa: CAITRTGGGADTQYF
j_gene: TRBJ1-2; d_gene: TRBD1; v_gene: TRBV9; abundance: -; CDR3nt: TGTGCCAGCAGGACGACAGGGAGCGACTATGGCTACACCTTC; CDR3aa: CASRTTGSDYGYTF
j_gene: TRBJ1-1; d_gene: -; v_gene: TRBV5-1; abundance: many; CDR3nt: TGCGCCAGCAGCCAGGGTAACACTGAAGCTTTCTTT; CDR3aa: CASSQGNTEAFF
j_gene: TRBJ1-2; d_gene: -; v_gene: TRBV2; abundance: many; CDR3nt: TGTGCCAGCAGTGGAGAAGCTAACTATGGCTACACCTTC; CDR3aa: CASSGEANYGYTF
j_gene: TRBJ2-7; d_gene: -; v_gene: TRBV6-1; abundance: many; CDR3nt: TGTGCCAGCAGTTATGGTCCCGGGACCGAGGGGTACGAGCAGTACTTC; CDR3aa: CASSYGPGTEGYEQYF
j_gene: TRBJ2-2; d_gene: -; v_gene: TRBV28; abundance: few; CDR3nt: TGTGCCAGAACTGTCGCTATTACAAGGAACGGGGAGCTGTTTTTT; CDR3aa: CARTVAITRNGELFF
j_gene: TRBJ2-7; d_gene: TRBD2; v_gene: TRBV10-1; abundance: few; CDR3nt: TGCGCCAGCAGTGCTAGCGGGGTCTACGAGCAGTACTTC; CDR3aa: CASSASGVYEQYF
j_gene: TRBJ1-2; d_gene: -; v_gene: TRBV3-1; abundance: many; CDR3nt: TGTGCCAGCAGCCAAGATCGAAGGCGCGGCTACACCTTC; CDR3aa: CASSQDRRRGYTF
j_gene: TRBJ2-7; d_gene: TRBD1; v_gene: TRBV4-1; abundance: -; CDR3nt: TGCGCCAGCAGCCAAGATCGGGACAGGGCTTACGAGCAGTACTTC; CDR3aa: CASSQDRDRAYEQYF
j_gene: TRBJ2-3; d_gene: -; v_gene: TRBV15; abundance: many; CDR3nt: TGTGCCACCAGCAGGAGGGGGGGGGGCCCCGCAGATACGCAGTATTTT; CDR3aa: CATSRRGGGPADTQYF
j_gene: TRBJ1-3; d_gene: TRBD1; v_gene: TRBV6-1; abundance: medium-sized; CDR3nt: TGTGCCAGCAGTGAAGGACAGGGTACTCCGCACACCATATATTTT; CDR3aa: CASSEGQGTPHTIYF
j_gene: TRBJ1-2; d_gene: -; v_gene: TRBV30; abundance: many; CDR3nt: TGTGCCTGGAGTGTACCCGGAGTTAACTATGGCTACACCTTC; CDR3aa: CAWSVPGVNYGYTF
j_gene: TRBJ2-1; d_gene: -; v_gene: TRBV28; abundance: -; CDR3nt: TGTGCCAGCAGTAGCCCTTACAATGAGCAGTTCTTC; CDR3aa: CASSSPYNEQFF
j_gene: TRBJ2-2; d_gene: TRBD1; v_gene: TRBV10-1; abundance: few; CDR3nt: TGCGCCAGCAGTGAAGGGACAGGGGACACCGGGGAGCTGTTTTTT; CDR3aa: CASSEGTGDTGELFF
j_gene: TRBJ2-2; d_gene: -; v_gene: TRBV10-1; abundance: few; CDR3nt: TGCGCCAGCAGTGAGGACCGACTCGGTGATCTGTTTTTT; CDR3aa: CASSEDRLGDLFF
j_gene: TRBJ1-2; d_gene: -; v_gene: TRBV6-1; abundance: medium-sized; CDR3nt: TGTGCCAGCAGTGAGGGACGGATTAACTATGGCTACACCTTC; CDR3aa: CASSEGRINYGYTF
j_gene: TRBJ2-7; d_gene: -; v_gene: TRBV5-1; abundance: -; CDR3nt: TGCGCCAGCAGTAAGGCACTTGATTACGAGCAGTACTTC; CDR3aa: CASSKALDYEQYF
j_gene: TRBJ2-6; d_gene: -; v_gene: TRBV5-1; abundance: many; CDR3nt: TGCGCCAGCAACGATGTTAGTGGGGGGTCTGGGGCCAACGTCCTGACTTTC; CDR3aa: CASNDVSGGSGANVLTF
j_gene: TRBJ2-6; d_gene: TRBD1; v_gene: TRBV5-1; abundance: many; CDR3nt: TGCGCCAGCAGCTTCGCCGGGACAGGGGGCTCTGGGGCCAACGTCCTGACTTTC; CDR3aa: CASSFAGTGGSGANVLTF
j_gene: TRBJ1-2; d_gene: TRBD1; v_gene: TRBV28; abundance: many; CDR3nt: TGTGCCAGCAGTTCTCCGGGACAGAGTAACTATGGCTACACCTTC; CDR3aa: CASSSPGQSNYGYTF
j_gene: TRBJ2-7; d_gene: TRBD1; v_gene: TRBV28; abundance: medium-sized; CDR3nt: TGTGCCAGCAAGACAGGGGGGAACTACGAGCAGTACTTC; CDR3aa: CASKTGGNYEQYF
j_gene: TRBJ1-2; d_gene: TRBD1; v_gene: TRBV6-1; abundance: medium-sized; CDR3nt: TGTGCCAGCAGTAGAACAGGACAGGGGGGGACCTATGGCTACACCTTC; CDR3aa: CASSRTGQGGTYGYTF
j_gene: TRBJ1-1; d_gene: TRBD1; v_gene: TRBV18; abundance: many; CDR3nt: TGTGCCAGCTCACCGGGACAGGGGTTCGGTGAAGCTTTCTTT; CDR3aa: CASSPGQGFGEAFF
j_gene: TRBJ2-5; d_gene: -; v_gene: TRBV19; abundance: few; CDR3nt: TGTGCCAGTAGTATGACCGGACAAGAGACCCAGTACTTC; CDR3aa: CASSMTGQETQYF
j_gene: TRBJ1-5; d_gene: TRBD1; v_gene: TRBV12-3/TRBV12-4; abundance: many; CDR3nt: TGTGCCAGCAGTTTCGGGGGGACAGGGTTTGGGCAGCCCCAGCATTTT; CDR3aa: CASSFGGTGFGQPQHF
j_gene: TRBJ2-2; d_gene: TRBD1; v_gene: TRBV7-7; abundance: -; CDR3nt: TGTGCTAGCAGCCCTCGGACAGGGGCGGAGTTCGGGGAGCTGTTTTTT; CDR3aa: CASSPRTGAEFGELFF
j_gene: TRBJ1-2; d_gene: -; v_gene: TRBV19; abundance: few; CDR3nt: TGTGCCAGTAGTTTTGTACTGTGGGGCTACACCTTC; CDR3aa: CASSFVLWGYTF
j_gene: TRBJ1-2; d_gene: -; v_gene: TRBV6-1; abundance: medium-sized; CDR3nt: TGTGCCAGCAGTGAGATTGGGACGAGGACCGTCAATGGCTACACCTTC; CDR3aa: CASSEIGTRTVNGYTF
j_gene: TRBJ1-2; d_gene: -; v_gene: TRBV6-1; abundance: -; CDR3nt: TGTGCCAGCAGTCCGCTCGGGGGAAGACATGGCTACACCTTC; CDR3aa: CASSPLGGRHGYTF
j_gene: TRBJ1-2; d_gene: -; v_gene: TRBV3-1; abundance: many; CDR3nt: TGTGCCAGCAGCCAAGGTTCTTGTGGCTACACCTTC; CDR3aa: CASSQGSCGYTF
j_gene: TRBJ2-1; d_gene: TRBD2; v_gene: TRBV27; abundance: -; CDR3nt: TGTGCCAGCAGAGACCTAGCGGGGGAGTACAATGAGCAGTTCTTC; CDR3aa: CASRDLAGEYNEQFF
j_gene: TRBJ1-1; d_gene: -; v_gene: TRBV9; abundance: -; CDR3nt: TGTGCCAGCAGCCTAGGACGTGGCACTGAAGCTTTCTTT; CDR3aa: CASSLGRGTEAFF
j_gene: TRBJ2-7; d_gene: -; v_gene: TRBV20-1; abundance: once; CDR3nt: TGCAGTGCCCCTGGGGCAGGGTCGATGGGGGAGCAGTACTTC; CDR3aa: CSAPGAGSMGEQYF
j_gene: TRBJ2-2; d_gene: TRBD2; v_gene: TRBV2; abundance: -; CDR3nt: TGTGCCAGCACGGATGGTACTAGCGGGATAACCGGGGAGCTGTTTTTT; CDR3aa: CASTDGTSGITGELFF
j_gene: TRBJ2-7; d_gene: TRBD2; v_gene: TRBV11-2; abundance: many; CDR3nt: TGTGCCAGCAGCTCGCTGAGCGGGAGGCCCTACGAGCAGTACTTC; CDR3aa: CASSSLSGRPYEQYF
j_gene: TRBJ1-2; d_gene: -; v_gene: TRBV6-1; abundance: few; CDR3nt: TGTGCCAGCACCCCGGGATTTGCGAACTATGGCTACACCTTC; CDR3aa: CASTPGFANYGYTF
j_gene: TRBJ2-3; d_gene: TRBD2; v_gene: TRBV30; abundance: many; CDR3nt: TGTGCCTGGACTAGCGGGCCCCCCACAGATACGCAGTATTTT; CDR3aa: CAWTSGPPTDTQYF